This T cell receptor (beta chain) was sequenced for a study of blood T cell repertoires in COVID-19 (dated by TCRdb to about 2020). Looking at the study overall: Samples covering the acute and convalescent phases of COVID-19 were provided by collaborators in the United States, Italy and Spain. The prospective study material was composed of cDNA or gDNA derived from T cells, B-cell-depleted T cells, or PBMCs. Subjects who had been exposed to COVID-19, were actively infected with it, or had recovered from it provided the deeply sampled blood TCRbeta repertoires that made up the dataset. The repertoires were released in a freely available public database intended as a resource for research on the immune response to SARS-CoV-2. The samples were drawn from two sources: the first 160 participants of the ongoing ImmuneRACE study, and 1,254 subjects contributed by 6 global collaborators. Nearly every sample came with metadata listing a de-identified subject ID, COVID-19 status, age in years and sex. HLA class I and class II types, where available, came from metadata supplied by the sample provider rather than from assay-based typing.

Sequences LGHDT (CDR1) and YNNKEL (CDR2) are obtained from the germline V gene (reference sequence). Its CDR3 holds 11 amino acids, cysteine through phenylalanine. Of the read, only the CDR3 DNA is kept; its 33 bases are in frame from base 1. Between the V and J ends, shortened by 0 bases and 7 bases respectively, the junction contains 4 bases. TCRbeta CDR3 regions were amplified from genomic DNA using the immunoSEQ Assay, a bias-controlled multiplex PCR. In the paper's pipeline: Nucleated cell counts per sample were estimated from amplification of reference gene primers within the assay. Sequence reads were collapsed and filtered to measure the absolute abundance of every unique TCRbeta CDR3 rearrangement. For each sample, productive Simpson clonality was calculated as the square root of Simpson's diversity index across productive rearrangements. TCRdb took this table from immuneACCESS and kept in-frame rearrangements with V and J called. Such tables lack part of the clones; where checked against another copy, unresolved V genes explain under half of the gap, and the rest is unexplained. Clonal size and the V and J genes are those of that table, whereas D and trimming came from the DNA. This sample comprises 300,000 to 450,000 clones, around 87% of them detected only once. The ten largest clonotypes hold about 2.1% of the sample.

One collaborating source in Seattle enrolled patients during active infection and followed them longitudinally through the course of disease. The collaborating institutions used their own protocols to collect whole blood in K2EDTA tubes. Collaborator samples were shipped for TCRbeta analysis as frozen whole blood, isolated PBMCs, or DNA extracted from either sample type. A remark on this clone: Its antigen remains undetermined. No much larger clonotype is one base removed from it; base qualities were not supplied. In the same sample, other DNA sequences code for this CDR3.

Overall study outcomes, separate from this receptor: How much clinical and demographic metadata was included differed by source and by participant, and the metadata was provided uncurated.

This clonotype was sampled from a woman aged 55-75 years with COVID-19, enrolled during active disease. The sample was peripheral blood. The chain is encoded by TRBV3-1 (or the pseudogene TRBV3-2) joined to TRBJ2-7, with the D gene not clear enough to name. In nucleotide form, the sequence is TGTGCCAGCAGCCAAGAGGCAGAGCAGTACTTC. Its product reads: CASSQEAEQYF.